Each of the 30 T cell receptor beta chains below was sequenced from the same sample in a study of blood T cells in healthy people across ages. Through a sample-barcoded 5' primer and a J-beta primer mix, a second PCR was run for about 6 to 12 cycles. TCRdb reanalysed the 5' RACE reads using MiXCR and keeps one entry per CDR3 protein. The data show some 1.4 million distinct CDR3 sequences, with roughly 40% seen just once and roughly 7.9% held by the top ten. The sequencing sample was made of blood. Receptor source: a young woman in good health.

About this clonotype itself: The junction departs from germline at one end; a sequencing error may be responsible. This sequence joins TRBV25-1 and TRBJ2-3, with unresolved D. The CDR3 extends over 17 amino acids. Germline CDR1 and CDR2: MGHDK and SYGVNS. CDR3 region: CASSEYFPRRGTDTQYF. CDR3 nucleotide sequence: TGTGCCAGCAGTGAATATTTCCCACGCCGAGGCACGGATACGCAGTATTTT.

This clonotype was counted only a few times. V usage is TRBV20-1 and J usage is TRBJ1-1; D ambiguous. CDR1 is DFQATT and CDR2 is SNEGSKA in the germline V gene (reference sequence). V lost 0 bases and J 3 bases, leaving 14 bases between the germline ends. This CDR3 comprises 15 residues. CDR3 DNA sequence: TGCAGTGCTAGAGATTGGGCGAAGGTGGACACTGAAGCTTTCTTT. Its protein product is CSARDWAKVDTEAFF.

CDR3 region: CASSSRGEYGYTF. CDR3 nucleotide sequence: TGTGCCAGCAGTTCCCGAGGGGAATATGGCTACACCTTC. This rearrangement joins TRBV6-2 or TRBV6-3 to TRBJ1-2, with a weak D call TRBD1 (5 bases). CDR3 length: 13 residues. Trimming shortened V by 4 bases and J by 5 bases, and 11 bases separated the two germline ends. From germline, CDR1 is MNHEY and CDR2 SVGEGT.

The chain recombines TRBV2 with TRBJ1-5; D is possibly TRBD1 (5 bases). Germline-derived CDR1 and CDR2 are SNHLY and FYNNEI. Trimming shortened V by 3 bases and J by 4 bases, and 16 bases separated the two germline ends. This CDR3 is 16 amino acids long. The CDR3, as DNA: TGTGCCAGCAGTGATTCTGAGGGGAAGTGGAATCAGCCCCAGCATTTT. Translating it yields CASSDSEGKWNQPQHF.

This clonotype occurred once. This chain uses TRBV27 with TRBJ1-6, with TRBD1 identical over 10 bases. With 7 bases clipped from V and 13 bases from J, the junction kept 10 bases outside the gene matches. The germline gives CDR1 MNHEY, CDR2 SMNVEV (reference sequence). The CDR3 covers 14 residues. The CDR3 is CASISTGGSGPLHF. CDR3 nucleotides: TGTGCCAGCATCTCGACAGGGGGCTCGGGCCCCCTCCACTTT.

This chain joins TRBV11-2 and TRBJ1-3; tentative D call: TRBD1 (6 bases). Trimming stripped 5 bases from V and 3 bases from J, with 14 bases between. The length of the CDR3 is 15 residues. Germline-derived CDR1 and CDR2 are SGHAT and FQNNGV. CDR3 residues: CASSPAGGYGNTIYF. The DNA for the CDR3 is TGTGCCAGCAGCCCCGCGGGGGGCTATGGAAACACCATATATTTT.

The rearrangement uses TRBV5-5 and TRBJ2-3; 9 bases align to TRBD2. In germline, CDR1 is SGHKS, CDR2 YYEKEE (reference sequence). Trimming took 4 bases from V and 1 from J; bases not matched to a gene: 7. CDR3 length: 16 residues. CDR3: CASSTDSGSGTDTQYF. The CDR3 DNA follows: TGTGCCAGCAGCACTGATAGCGGGAGTGGCACAGATACGCAGTATTTT.

This clonotype has ten or more counts. This sequence joins TRBV29-1 and TRBJ2-1; D perhaps matches TRBD2 (6 bases). Germline CDR1 and CDR2: SQVTM and ANQGSEA. The CDR3 is made up of 13 amino acids. Trimming cost V 7 bases and J 7 bases, with 17 bases left between them. The CDR3 DNA reads TGCAGCGGGAGGGACTTTGGGAAAAATGAGCAGTTCTTC. It translates to CSGRDFGKNEQFF.

Worth noting for this clonotype: This may stem from a read error, because a much larger clone lies one nucleotide away. The gene calls are TRBV10-3 and TRBJ2-3; the D is unclear. CDR1 and CDR2 from the germline V gene are ENHRY and SYGVKD. The CDR3 runs 12 residues. For the CDR3, the DNA is TGTGTCTCCCGTGGGTCCACCGATACGCAGTATTTT. Translated, it gives CVSRGSTDTQYF.

The CDR3 loop reads CSAPRLTGGPSYNEQFF. The CDR3 bases are TGCAGTGCTCCCAGACTAACGGGAGGGCCGTCCTACAATGAGCAGTTCTTC. This chain uses TRBV20-1 with TRBJ2-1; 8 bases are shared with TRBD2. This CDR3 is built from 17 residues. Trimming took 5 bases from V and 1 from J; bases not matched to a gene: 13. The V gene's germline CDR1 is DFQATT and CDR2 SNEGSKA (reference sequence).

This clonotype has a single count. The V call is TRBV12-3 or TRBV12-4, the J call TRBJ2-1, with 12 bases fitting TRBD1. V gave up 7 bases and J gave up 10 bases; unmatched junction bases: 8. The CDR3 is 14 amino acids. The CDR3 reads CASKPGQGAQEQFF. The DNA for the CDR3 is TGTGCCAGCAAACCGGGACAGGGGGCCCAGGAGCAGTTCTTC.

The rearrangement joins TRBV4-2 to TRBJ2-4, with D hard to call. The J call is uncertain, as TRBJ2-7 better fits the DNA end. Germline V gives CDR1 LGHNA, CDR2 YNFKEQ. The CDR3 has 16 residues. The CDR3 DNA follows: TGTGCCAGCAGCCCGGCGGCGCTCATTGGGACCTACGAGCAGTACTTC. This gives the protein CASSPAALIGTYEQYF.

The V gene is TRBV28, the J gene TRBJ1-2; 8 positions agree with TRBD1. V lost 6 bases, J lost 6 bases, and 9 bases stayed unmatched. The CDR3 consists of 14 residues. Germline V gene data show CDR1 as MDHEN and CDR2 as SYDVKM. For the CDR3, the DNA is TGTGCCAGCAGAAATCCGGACAGGGCCGATGGCTACACCTTC. It specifies CASRNPDRADGYTF.

This clonotype has a count of ten or more. The chain recombines TRBV12-3 or TRBV12-4 with TRBJ2-1; tentatively, D is TRBD1 (6 bases). CDR3 length equals 16 residues. V lost 7 bases to trimming and J lost 0 bases, with 16 bases between them. The CDR3 DNA reads as TGTGCCAGCAAGGGGGTCGAGGCGGGCTCCTACAATGAGCAGTTCTTC. This sequence encodes CASKGVEAGSYNEQFF.

V usage is TRBV3-1 and J usage is TRBJ2-4; tentative D call: TRBD2 (5 bases). The tail of the sequence fits TRBJ2-5 better, so the J call may be wrong. There are 16 residues in the CDR3. In germline, CDR1 is LGHDT, CDR2 YNNKEL (reference sequence). In DNA, the CDR3 is TGTGCCAGCAGCCAAGGGGAGAGGGCATCCAGGGAGACCCAGTACTTC. Amino acids: CASSQGERASRETQYF.

The genes are TRBV5-1 and TRBJ2-5; D uncertain. Trimming took off 0 bases at V and 2 bases at J, with 11 bases between the two ends. The CDR3 extends over 15 amino acids. Germline CDR1 SGHRS, CDR2 YFSETQ. The CDR3 nucleotides are TGCGCCAGCAGCTTGGCTGCTTTGGGGCAAGAGACCCAGTACTTC. As protein: CASSLAALGQETQYF.

This chain uses TRBV20-1 with TRBJ2-1, with D hard to call. In germline, CDR1 is DFQATT, CDR2 SNEGSKA (reference sequence). The V end lost 2 bases, the J end lost 4 bases, and 15 bases lay between the germline ends. This CDR3 has 15 amino acids. The CDR3 loop reads CSARRAPGGYNEQFF. CDR3 nucleotide sequence: TGCAGTGCTAGACGGGCCCCCGGTGGATACAATGAGCAGTTCTTC.

This chain connects TRBV29-1 to TRBJ1-4; perhaps TRBD1 as D (5 bases). The germline V and J ends were trimmed by 3 bases and 2 bases, with 13 bases remaining between them. The CDR3 totals 15 residues. Germline-derived CDR1 and CDR2 are SQVTM and ANQGSEA. CDR3: CSVERQLGTNEKLFF. The CDR3 DNA sequence: TGCAGCGTTGAGAGACAGCTGGGGACTAATGAAAAACTGTTTTTT. Complete variable domain (other parts from reference TRBV29-1 and TRBJ1-4): SAVISQKPSRDICQRGTSLTIQCQVDSQVTMMFWYRQQPGQSLTLIATANQGSEATYESGFVIDKFPISRPNLTFSTLTVSNMSPEDSSIYLCSVERQLGTNEKLFFGSGTQLSVL.

The chain recombines TRBV5-1 with TRBJ2-2; a possible D gene is TRBD2 (6 bases). The CDR3 spans 17 residues. V gave up 0 bases and J gave up 3 bases, with 15 bases separating them. Germline lookup yields CDR1 SGHRS and CDR2 YFSETQ. CDR3 sequence: CASSLASPSDHTGELFF. CDR3 DNA: TGCGCCAGCAGCTTGGCTAGTCCTAGCGACCACACCGGGGAGCTGTTTTTT. Based on the CDR3 plus reference TRBV5-1 and TRBJ2-2, the full variable domain is KAGVTQTPRYLIKTRGQQVTLSCSPISGHRSVSWYQQTPGQGLQFLFEYFSETQRNKGNFPGRFSGRQFSNSRSEMNVSTLELGDSALYLCASSLASPSDHTGELFFGEGSRLTVL.

This rearrangement joins TRBV14 to TRBJ1-6; 9 nucleotides align to TRBD1. V gave up 4 bases and J gave up 11 bases; unmatched junction bases: 18. This CDR3 is built from 18 residues. The germline gives CDR1 SGHDN, CDR2 FVKESK. The CDR3 loop is CASSLLAGDETGGTPLHF. DNA of the CDR3: TGTGCCAGCAGCCTTCTAGCGGGGGATGAGACAGGGGGGACACCCCTCCACTTT. The complete variable domain, with remaining parts taken from reference TRBV14 and TRBJ1-6, reads EAGVTQFPSHSVIEKGQTVTLRCDPISGHDNLYWYRRVMGKEIKFLLHFVKESKQDESGMPNNRFLAERTGGTYSTLKVQPAELEDSGVYFCASSLLAGDETGGTPLHFGNGTRLTVT.

In this sample, this clonotype turned up a few times. The rearrangement links TRBV27 to TRBJ2-5; D is undetermined. V gave up 2 bases and J gave up 5 bases, with 12 bases separating them. Germline lookup yields CDR1 MNHEY and CDR2 SMNVEV (reference sequence). This CDR3 is 14 amino acids long. The CDR3 nucleotides are TGTGCCAGCAGTTTAGCACAGACCGCGGAGACCCAGTACTTC. As protein: CASSLAQTAETQYF.

This chain joins TRBV27 and TRBJ1-5, with D possibly matching TRBD1 (5 bases). Germline V gene lookup returns CDR1 MNHEY and CDR2 SMNVEV (reference sequence). This CDR3 comprises 14 residues. V was pared by 6 bases and J by 7 bases, with 16 bases between. The CDR3 DNA sequence: TGTGCCAGCAGCCTAGTGGCAGGGTTCCAGCCCCAGCATTTT. Its translation is CASSLVAGFQPQHF.

This clonotype was seen a single time. V usage is TRBV28 and J usage is TRBJ2-5; D is perhaps TRBD1 (6 bases). Germline V gene data show CDR1 as MDHEN and CDR2 as SYDVKM. The CDR3 consists of 16 residues. V gave up 3 bases and J gave up 1 base, with 15 bases separating them. The chain's CDR3 is CASSLPGVGSQETQYF. The CDR3 nucleotides read TGTGCCAGCAGTTTGCCAGGGGTGGGTTCCCAAGAGACCCAGTACTTC.

The genes are TRBV6-4 and TRBJ1-1; D is undetermined. The CDR3 has 15 residues. Germline V gene lookup returns CDR1 MRHNA and CDR2 SNTAGT. V lost 0 bases, J lost 0 bases, and 8 bases lay in between. The CDR3 bases are TGTGCCAGCAGTGACTCGGCAGGACTGAACACTGAAGCTTTCTTT. Amino acids: CASSDSAGLNTEAFF.

The chain couples TRBV30 to TRBJ2-7; weak D call: TRBD1 (6 bases). This CDR3 has 13 residues. Germline loops: CDR1 GTSNPN, CDR2 SVGIG (reference sequence). Trimming left V 6 bases short and J 7 bases short, with 19 bases between. The CDR3, as DNA: TGTGCCTGCACCGGGACACTCCCCGGAGAGCAGTACTTC. Translated, it gives CACTGTLPGEQYF. Based on the CDR3 plus reference TRBV30 and TRBJ2-7, the full variable domain is SQTIHQWPATLVQPVGSPLSLECTVEGTSNPNLYWYRQAAGRGLQLLFYSVGIGQISSEVPQNLSASRPQDRQFILSSKKLLLSDSGFYLCACTGTLPGEQYFGPGTRLTVT.

The chain employs TRBV6-1 and TRBJ2-5, with 7 bases fitting TRBD2. The germline V gene encodes CDR1 MNHNS and CDR2 SASEGT. Losses at the gene ends were 2 bases for V and 13 bases for J; bases not matched to a gene: 16. The CDR3 is made up of 15 amino acids. The DNA for the CDR3 is TGTGCCAGCAGTGAAAGGCCTAGCGGAGGTGGGACGGGGTACTTC. This sequence encodes CASSERPSGGGTGYF.

This chain connects TRBV20-1 to TRBJ2-1; 7 nucleotides line up with TRBD2. Germline values: CDR1 DFQATT, CDR2 SNEGSKA (reference sequence). The CDR3 runs 14 residues. V trimming: 5 bases; J trimming: 2 bases; junction bases outside the gene matches: 6. CDR3 in amino acids: CSARGSLTYNEQFF. CDR3 nucleotide sequence: TGCAGTGCTCGCGGGAGTCTGACCTACAATGAGCAGTTCTTC.

CDR3 DNA: TGTGCCAGCAGTTCGGGACAGACTTATAATTCACCCCTCCACTTT. Translated, it gives CASSSGQTYNSPLHF. The V call is TRBV27, the J call TRBJ1-6; TRBD1 aligns across 7 bases. CDR3 size: 15 residues. J lost 4 bases, V lost 4 bases, and 4 bases had no gene match. In germline, CDR1 is MNHEY, CDR2 SMNVEV (reference sequence).

This chain connects TRBV27 to TRBJ1-1; D perhaps matches TRBD1 (5 bases). V lost 0 bases, J lost 6 bases, and 8 bases lay in between. CDR3 length equals 13 residues. The germline V gene has CDR1 MNHEY and CDR2 SMNVEV (reference sequence). CDR3 loop: CASSLSATAEAFF. The DNA for the CDR3 is TGTGCCAGCAGTTTATCGGCGACAGCTGAAGCTTTCTTT.

The chain uses TRBV2 and TRBJ1-5; 7 bases agree with TRBD1. CDR3 length: 14 residues. Germline CDR1 is SNHLY and CDR2 is FYNNEI. Trimming removed 5 bases from V and 5 bases from J; junction bases left unmatched: 6. The CDR3 DNA is TGTGCCAGCAGTCCTCCAGGGGGGGATCAGCCCCAGCATTTT. Residues: CASSPPGGDQPQHF.